This T cell receptor beta chain stems from a study of T cell repertoires in cytomegalovirus infection. Study in general: Selected CMV epitopes included recently identified HLA-C-restricted ones as well as well-studied HLA-B-restricted ones. It can be stated that public TCR beta signatures indicated CMV infection as well as a matching HLA type. The study, taken as a whole, reports: The ex vivo response was dominated by HLA-C-restricted CMV-specific TCR beta clonotypes. Identification of carriers of CMV plus the relevant HLA was performed using cumulative public TCR beta family frequency.

Turning to this clonotype: Its antigen is not known.

TCRdb itself ran the reads through MiXCR, one entry per CDR3 protein. The table has approximately 110,000 distinct CDR3 sequences, around 28% seen once. The CDR3 is 13 residues long. The V gene's germline CDR1 is DFQATT and CDR2 SNEGSKA (reference sequence). Between the trimmed V and J ends, which lost 2 bases and 8 bases, there was a span of 15 bases. The specimen was CD8+ T cells from cultured PBMCs, collected from culture after CMV antigen stimulation. The origin of this receptor is a human donor in good health (CMV status not recorded). Some clones in this sample may be carry-over from other donors' samples. The chain joins TRBV20-1 to TRBJ1-1; weak D call: TRBD1 (6 bases). The CDR3 spells CSARPVSQGEAFF. The CDR3, as DNA: TGCAGTGCTAGACCGGTTTCACAGGGCGAAGCTTTCTTT.